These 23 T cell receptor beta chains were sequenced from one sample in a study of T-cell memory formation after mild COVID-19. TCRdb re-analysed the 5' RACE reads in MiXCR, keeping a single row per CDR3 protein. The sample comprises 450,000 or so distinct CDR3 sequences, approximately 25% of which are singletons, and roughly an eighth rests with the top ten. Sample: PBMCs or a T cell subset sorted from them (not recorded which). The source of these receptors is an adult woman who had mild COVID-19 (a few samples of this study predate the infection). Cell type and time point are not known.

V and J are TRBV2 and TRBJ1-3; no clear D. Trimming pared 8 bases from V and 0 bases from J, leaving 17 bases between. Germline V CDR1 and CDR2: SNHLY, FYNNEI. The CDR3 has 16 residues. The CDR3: CASASWAGTSGNTIYF. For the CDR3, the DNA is TGTGCCAGCGCGAGCTGGGCGGGAACCTCTGGAAACACCATATATTTT.

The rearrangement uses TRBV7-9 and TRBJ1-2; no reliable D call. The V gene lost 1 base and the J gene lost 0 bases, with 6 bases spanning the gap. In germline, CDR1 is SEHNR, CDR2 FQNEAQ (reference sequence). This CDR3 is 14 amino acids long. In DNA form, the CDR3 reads TGTGCCAGCAGCTTAGAGCTCGCTAACTATGGCTACACCTTC. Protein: CASSLELANYGYTF.

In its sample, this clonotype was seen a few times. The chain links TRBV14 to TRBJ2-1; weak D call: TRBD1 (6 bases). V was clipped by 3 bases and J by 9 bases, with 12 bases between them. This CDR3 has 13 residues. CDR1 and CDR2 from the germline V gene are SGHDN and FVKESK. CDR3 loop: CASSQARGSEQFF. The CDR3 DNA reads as TGTGCCAGCAGCCAGGCCAGGGGTAGTGAGCAGTTCTTC.

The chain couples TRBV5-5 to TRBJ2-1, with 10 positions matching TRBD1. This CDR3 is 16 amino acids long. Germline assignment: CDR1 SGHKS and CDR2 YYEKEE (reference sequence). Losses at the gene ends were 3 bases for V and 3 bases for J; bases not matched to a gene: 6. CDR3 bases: TGTGCCAGCAGCTGGACAGGGGACAGGGGCTACAATGAGCAGTTCTTC. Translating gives CASSWTGDRGYNEQFF.

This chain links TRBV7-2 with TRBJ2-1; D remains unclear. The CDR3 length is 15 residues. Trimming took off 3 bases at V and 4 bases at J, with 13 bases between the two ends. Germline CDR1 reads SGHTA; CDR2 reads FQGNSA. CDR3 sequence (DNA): TGTGCCAGCAGCTTTATCCCGGTAGTATACAATGAGCAGTTCTTC. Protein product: CASSFIPVVYNEQFF.

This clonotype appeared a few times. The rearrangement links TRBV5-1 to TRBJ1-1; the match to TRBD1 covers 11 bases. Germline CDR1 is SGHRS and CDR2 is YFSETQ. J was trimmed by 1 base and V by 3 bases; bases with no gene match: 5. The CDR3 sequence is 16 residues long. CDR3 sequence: CASSSGQGARNTEAFF. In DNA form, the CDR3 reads TGCGCCAGCAGCTCCGGACAGGGGGCCCGGAACACTGAAGCTTTCTTT.

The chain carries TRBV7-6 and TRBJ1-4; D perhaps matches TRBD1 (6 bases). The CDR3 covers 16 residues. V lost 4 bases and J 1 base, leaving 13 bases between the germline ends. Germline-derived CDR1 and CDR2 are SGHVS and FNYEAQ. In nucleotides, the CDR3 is TGTGCCAGCAGCTCGCTAGAGACAGGAACTAATGAAAAACTGTTTTTT. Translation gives CASSSLETGTNEKLFF.

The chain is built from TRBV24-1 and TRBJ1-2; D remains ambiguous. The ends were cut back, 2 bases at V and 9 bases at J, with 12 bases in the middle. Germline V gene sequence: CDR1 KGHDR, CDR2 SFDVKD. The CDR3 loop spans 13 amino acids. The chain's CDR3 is CATSDSNPESYTF. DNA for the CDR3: TGTGCCACCAGTGATTCCAATCCAGAGAGCTACACCTTC.

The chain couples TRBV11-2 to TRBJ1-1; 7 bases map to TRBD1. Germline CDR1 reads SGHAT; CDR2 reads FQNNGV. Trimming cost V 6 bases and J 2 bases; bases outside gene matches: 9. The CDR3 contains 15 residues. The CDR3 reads CASSIGTASNTEAFF. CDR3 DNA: TGTGCCAGCAGTATTGGGACAGCCTCTAACACTGAAGCTTTCTTT.

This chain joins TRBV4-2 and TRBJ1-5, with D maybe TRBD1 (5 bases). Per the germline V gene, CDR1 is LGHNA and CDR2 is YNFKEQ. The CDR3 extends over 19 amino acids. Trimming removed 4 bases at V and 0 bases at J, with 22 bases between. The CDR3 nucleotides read TGTGCCAGCAGCCTGGGGACGGGGCCGATACTGGATAGCAATCAGCCCCAGCATTTT. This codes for CASSLGTGPILDSNQPQHF.

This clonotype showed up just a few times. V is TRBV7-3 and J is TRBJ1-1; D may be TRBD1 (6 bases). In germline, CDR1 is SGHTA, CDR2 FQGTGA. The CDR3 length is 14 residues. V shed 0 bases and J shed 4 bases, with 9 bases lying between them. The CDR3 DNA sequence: TGTGCCAGCAGCTTAACGGACAGAGGCACTGAAGCTTTCTTT. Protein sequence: CASSLTDRGTEAFF.

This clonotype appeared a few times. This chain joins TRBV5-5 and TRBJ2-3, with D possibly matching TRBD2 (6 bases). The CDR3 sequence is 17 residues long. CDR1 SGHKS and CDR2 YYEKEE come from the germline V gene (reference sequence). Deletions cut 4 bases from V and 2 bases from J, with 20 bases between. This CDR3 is CASSLGRGTTTTDTQYF. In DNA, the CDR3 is TGTGCCAGCAGCCTCGGTCGGGGGACGACCACCACAGATACGCAGTATTTT.

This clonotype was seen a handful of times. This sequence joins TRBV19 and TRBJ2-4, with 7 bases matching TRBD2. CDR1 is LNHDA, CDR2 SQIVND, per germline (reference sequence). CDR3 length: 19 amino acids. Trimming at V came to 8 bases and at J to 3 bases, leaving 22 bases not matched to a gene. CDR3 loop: CASANPLGLVLGGKNIQYF. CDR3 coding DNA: TGTGCCAGTGCAAACCCACTCGGACTAGTCCTGGGGGGCAAAAACATTCAGTACTTC.

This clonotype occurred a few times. The chain's CDR3 is CASSSPGQGYSGPSYNEQFF. The CDR3 DNA sequence: TGTGCCAGCAGTTCCCCGGGACAGGGGTATAGCGGCCCCTCCTACAATGAGCAGTTCTTC. The chain carries TRBV6-2 or TRBV6-3 and TRBJ2-1; 10 bases match TRBD1. Germline values: CDR1 MNHEY, CDR2 SVGEGT. With V trimmed by 4 bases and J by 0 bases, 15 bases remained unmatched. The CDR3 extends over 20 amino acids.

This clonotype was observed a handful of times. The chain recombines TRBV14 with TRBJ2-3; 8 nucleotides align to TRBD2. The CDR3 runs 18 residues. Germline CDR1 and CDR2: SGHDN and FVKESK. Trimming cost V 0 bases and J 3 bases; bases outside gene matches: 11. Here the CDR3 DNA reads TGTGCCAGCAGCCAAGATTTCTTCGGGAGGGGGATGACAGATACGCAGTATTTT. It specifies CASSQDFFGRGMTDTQYF.

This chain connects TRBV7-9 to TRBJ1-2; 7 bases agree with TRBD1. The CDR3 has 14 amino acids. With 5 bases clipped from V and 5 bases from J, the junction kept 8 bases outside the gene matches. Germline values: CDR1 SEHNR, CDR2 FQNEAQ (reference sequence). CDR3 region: CASSPDRVWYGYTF. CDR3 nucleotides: TGTGCCAGCAGCCCCGACAGGGTGTGGTATGGCTACACCTTC.

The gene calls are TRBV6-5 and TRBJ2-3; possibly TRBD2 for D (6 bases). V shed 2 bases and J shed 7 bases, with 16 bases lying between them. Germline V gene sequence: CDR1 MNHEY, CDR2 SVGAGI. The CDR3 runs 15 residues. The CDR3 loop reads CASSYEGLTKHTQYF. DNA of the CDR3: TGTGCCAGCAGTTACGAGGGACTCACGAAGCATACGCAGTATTTT.

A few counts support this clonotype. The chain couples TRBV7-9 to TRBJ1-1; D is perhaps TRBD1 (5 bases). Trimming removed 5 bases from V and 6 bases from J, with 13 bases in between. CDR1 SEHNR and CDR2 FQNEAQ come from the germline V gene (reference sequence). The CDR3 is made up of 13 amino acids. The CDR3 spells CASSPWGDSEAFF. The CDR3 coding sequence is TGTGCCAGCAGCCCATGGGGGGACTCTGAAGCTTTCTTT.

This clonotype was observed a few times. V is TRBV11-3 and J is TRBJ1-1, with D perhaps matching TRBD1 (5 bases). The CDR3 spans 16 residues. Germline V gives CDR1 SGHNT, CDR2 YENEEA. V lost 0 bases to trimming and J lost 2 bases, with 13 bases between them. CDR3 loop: CASSLDGRGGNTEAFF. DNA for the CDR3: TGTGCCAGCAGCTTAGATGGAAGGGGCGGTAACACTGAAGCTTTCTTT.

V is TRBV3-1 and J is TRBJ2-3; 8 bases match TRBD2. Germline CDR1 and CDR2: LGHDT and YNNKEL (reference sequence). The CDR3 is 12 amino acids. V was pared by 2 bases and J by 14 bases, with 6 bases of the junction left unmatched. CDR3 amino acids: CASSQPGLVPYF. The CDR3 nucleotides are TGTGCCAGCAGCCAACCGGGACTAGTGCCGTATTTT.

The CDR3 DNA reads as TGCAGCGTTGCCGGGACTAGCGGGCCCCAAGAGACCCAGTACTTC. It yields the protein CSVAGTSGPQETQYF. This chain joins TRBV29-1 and TRBJ2-5; 12 positions match TRBD2. The CDR3 has 15 amino acids. Germline CDR1 SQVTM, CDR2 ANQGSEA. V lost 4 bases, J lost 1 base, and 4 bases stayed unmatched. The full variable domain, with the rest looked up from reference TRBV29-1 and TRBJ2-5, is SAVISQKPSRDICQRGTSLTIQCQVDSQVTMMFWYRQQPGQSLTLIATANQGSEATYESGFVIDKFPISRPNLTFSTLTVSNMSPEDSSIYLCSVAGTSGPQETQYFGPGTRLLVL.

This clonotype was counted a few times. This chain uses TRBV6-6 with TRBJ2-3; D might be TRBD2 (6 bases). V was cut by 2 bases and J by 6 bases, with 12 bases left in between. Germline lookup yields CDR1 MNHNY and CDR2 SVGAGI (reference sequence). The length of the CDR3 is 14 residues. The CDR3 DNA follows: TGTGCCAGCAGTTACGGAGGGCCTCGGGATACGCAGTATTTT. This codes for CASSYGGPRDTQYF.

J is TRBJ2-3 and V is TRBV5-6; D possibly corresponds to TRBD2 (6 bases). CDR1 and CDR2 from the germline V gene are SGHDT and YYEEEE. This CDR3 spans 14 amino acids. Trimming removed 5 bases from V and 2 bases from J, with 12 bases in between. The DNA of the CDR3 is TGTGCCAGCAGGTCGGGACTTTTCACAGATACGCAGTATTTT. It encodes CASRSGLFTDTQYF. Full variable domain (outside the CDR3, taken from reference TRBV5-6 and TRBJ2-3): DAGVTQSPTHLIKTRGQQVTLRCSPKSGHDTVSWYQQALGQGPQFIFQYYEEEERQRGNFPDRFSGHQFPNYSSELNVNALLLGDSALYLCASRSGLFTDTQYFGPGTRLTVL.